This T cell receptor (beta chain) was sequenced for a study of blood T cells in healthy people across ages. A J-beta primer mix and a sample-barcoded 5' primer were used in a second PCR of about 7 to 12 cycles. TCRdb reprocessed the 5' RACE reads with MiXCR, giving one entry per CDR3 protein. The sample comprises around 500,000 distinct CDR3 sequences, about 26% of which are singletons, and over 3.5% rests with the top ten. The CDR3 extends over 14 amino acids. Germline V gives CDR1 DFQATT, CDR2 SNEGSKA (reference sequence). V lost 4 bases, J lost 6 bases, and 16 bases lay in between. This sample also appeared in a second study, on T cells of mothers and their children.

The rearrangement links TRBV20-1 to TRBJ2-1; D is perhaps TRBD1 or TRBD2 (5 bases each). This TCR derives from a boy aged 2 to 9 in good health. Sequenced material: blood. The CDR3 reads CSAILRGTINEQFF. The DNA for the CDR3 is TGCAGTGCTATTTTGAGGGGAACCATCAATGAGCAGTTCTTC.